This TCR beta chain is from a study of blood T cell repertoires in COVID-19. The overall study: Samples of COVID-19 (acute and convalescent) were obtained from the United States, Italy and Spain.

Participants were aged 18 to 89 years, lived in around 25 US areas, and enrolled virtually. V lost 2 bases, J lost 5 bases, and 10 bases lay in between. CDR3 size: 15 residues. The germline CDR1 and CDR2 sequences are MDHEN and SYDVKM. Source study methods: Quantification of nucleated cells was approximated via reference gene primer amplification. Only in-frame clones appear in the TCRdb table, and some are missing; sequencing was by immunoSEQ multiplex PCR. V, J and clone size derive from that table, while D and trimming were established from the DNA sequence. In the table there are almost 250,000 clones, about 88% of which are singletons.

The material sequenced was PBMCs or T cells enriched from blood (not recorded which). The chain links TRBV28 to TRBJ1-6, with D perhaps matching TRBD1 (5 bases). The TCR originated in a woman in her forties or fifties who had recovered from COVID-19. Written as DNA, the CDR3 is TGTGCCAGCAGTTTACCCGACAGCAATAATTCACCCCTCCACTTT. It is translated as CASSLPDSNNSPLHF.